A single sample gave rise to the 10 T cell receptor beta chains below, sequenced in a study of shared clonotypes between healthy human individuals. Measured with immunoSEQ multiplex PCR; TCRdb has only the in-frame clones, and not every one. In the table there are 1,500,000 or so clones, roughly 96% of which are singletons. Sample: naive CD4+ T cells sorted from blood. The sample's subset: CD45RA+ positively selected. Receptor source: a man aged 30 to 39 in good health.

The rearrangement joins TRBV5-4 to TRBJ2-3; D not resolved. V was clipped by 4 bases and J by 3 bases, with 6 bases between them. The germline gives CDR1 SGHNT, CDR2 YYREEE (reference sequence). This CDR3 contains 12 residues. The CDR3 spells CASSRETDTQYF. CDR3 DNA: TGTGCCAGCAGCAGAGAGACAGATACGCAGTATTTT.

The CDR3 sequence is CSVVRPPGYTF. CDR3 bases: TGCAGCGTTGTGCGTCCCCCCGGCTACACCTTC. This chain joins TRBV29-1 and TRBJ1-2; no clear D. The ends were cut back, 4 bases at V and 8 bases at J, with 11 bases in the middle. The CDR3 extends over 11 amino acids. The germline gives CDR1 SQVTM, CDR2 ANQGSEA. The full variable domain, its missing parts supplied by reference TRBV29-1 and TRBJ1-2, is SAVISQKPSRDICQRGTSLTIQCQVDSQVTMMFWYRQQPGQSLTLIATANQGSEATYESGFVIDKFPISRPNLTFSTLTVSNMSPEDSSIYLCSVVRPPGYTFGSGTRLTVV.

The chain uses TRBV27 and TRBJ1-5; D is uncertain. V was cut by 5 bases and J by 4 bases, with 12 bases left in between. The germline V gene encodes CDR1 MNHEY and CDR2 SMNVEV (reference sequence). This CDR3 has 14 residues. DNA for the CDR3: TGTGCCAGCAGTCCCGGGGTACGGAATCAGCCCCAGCATTTT. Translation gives CASSPGVRNQPQHF.

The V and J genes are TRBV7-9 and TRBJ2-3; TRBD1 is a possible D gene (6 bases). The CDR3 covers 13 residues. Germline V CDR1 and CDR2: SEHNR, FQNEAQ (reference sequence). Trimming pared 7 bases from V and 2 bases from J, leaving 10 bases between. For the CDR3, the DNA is TGTGCCAGCAAACAGGGTGTCACAGATACGCAGTATTTT. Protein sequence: CASKQGVTDTQYF.

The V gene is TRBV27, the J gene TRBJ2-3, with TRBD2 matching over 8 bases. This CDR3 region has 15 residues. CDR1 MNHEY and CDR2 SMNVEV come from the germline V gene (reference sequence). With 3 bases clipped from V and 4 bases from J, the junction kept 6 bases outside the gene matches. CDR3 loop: CASSFSLAGSDTQYF. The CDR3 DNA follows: TGTGCCAGCAGTTTTTCGCTAGCGGGCTCAGATACGCAGTATTTT.

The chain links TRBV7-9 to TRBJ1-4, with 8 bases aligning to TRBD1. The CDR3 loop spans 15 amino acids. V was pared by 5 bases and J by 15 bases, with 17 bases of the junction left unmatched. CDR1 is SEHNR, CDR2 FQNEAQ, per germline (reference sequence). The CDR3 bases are TGTGCCAGCAGCGACGACAGGGGCTTTGGGACGTTAATGTTTTTT. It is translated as CASSDDRGFGTLMFF.

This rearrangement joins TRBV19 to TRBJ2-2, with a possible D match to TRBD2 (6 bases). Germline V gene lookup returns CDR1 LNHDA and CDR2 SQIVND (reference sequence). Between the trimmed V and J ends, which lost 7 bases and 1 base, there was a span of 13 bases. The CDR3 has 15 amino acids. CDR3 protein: CASTLLGGNTGELFF. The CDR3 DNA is TGTGCCAGTACCCTCCTGGGAGGGAACACCGGGGAGCTGTTTTTT.

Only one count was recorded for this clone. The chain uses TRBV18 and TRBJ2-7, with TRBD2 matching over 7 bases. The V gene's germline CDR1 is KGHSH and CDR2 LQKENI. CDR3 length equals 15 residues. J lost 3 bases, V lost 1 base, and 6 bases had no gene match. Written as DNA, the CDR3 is TGTGCCAGCTCACCACTAGGGCTAGCGGTCTACGAGCAGTACTTC. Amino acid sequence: CASSPLGLAVYEQYF.

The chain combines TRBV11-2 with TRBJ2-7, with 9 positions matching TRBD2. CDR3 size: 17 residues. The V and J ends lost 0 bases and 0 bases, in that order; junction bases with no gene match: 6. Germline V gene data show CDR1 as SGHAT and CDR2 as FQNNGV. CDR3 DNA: TGTGCCAGCAGCTTAGATGTCCTAGCGGGGTCCTCCTACGAGCAGTACTTC. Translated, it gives CASSLDVLAGSSYEQYF. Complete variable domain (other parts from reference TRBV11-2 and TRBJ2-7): EAGVAQSPRYKIIEKRQSVAFWCNPISGHATLYWYQQILGQGPKLLIQFQNNGVVDDSQLPKDRFSAERLKGVDSTLKIQPAKLEDSAVYLCASSLDVLAGSSYEQYFGPGTRLTVT.

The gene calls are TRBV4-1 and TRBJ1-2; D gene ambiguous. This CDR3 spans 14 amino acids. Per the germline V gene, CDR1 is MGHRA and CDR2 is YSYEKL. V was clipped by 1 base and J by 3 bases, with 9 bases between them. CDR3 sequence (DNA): TGCGCCAGCAGCCAAGGTCCAGATTACTATGGCTACACCTTC. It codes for CASSQGPDYYGYTF.